This passage covers 22 T cell receptor beta chains from one sample sequenced in a study of shared T cell receptors in the human thymus. Method: immunoSEQ multiplex PCR; TCRdb's copy keeps in-frame clones and lacks some. This repertoire shows about 500,000 clones, approximately 78% found once; its top ten account for around 0.013%. The data also belong to a second study, concerning human thymus T cells.

Input material: thymocytes. The receptors shown here come from a boy under three years old with a congenital heart defect.

The chain uses TRBV5-1 and TRBJ2-7, with TRBD2 identical over 9 bases. Germline CDR1 reads SGHRS; CDR2 reads YFSETQ. V lost 0 bases, J lost 6 bases, and 16 bases stayed unmatched. This CDR3 is 18 amino acids long. CDR3 residues: CASSLARAGGPGASEQYF. CDR3 coding DNA: TGCGCCAGCAGCTTGGCCAGGGCGGGAGGGCCTGGGGCTAGCGAGCAGTACTTC. Supplemented by reference TRBV5-1 and TRBJ2-7, the full variable domain reads KAGVTQTPRYLIKTRGQQVTLSCSPISGHRSVSWYQQTPGQGLQFLFEYFSETQRNKGNFPGRFSGRQFSNSRSEMNVSTLELGDSALYLCASSLARAGGPGASEQYFGPGTRLTVT.

V gene TRBV11-2 combines with J gene TRBJ1-4; 7 bases match TRBD1. V lost 5 bases to trimming and J lost 5 bases; unmatched junction nucleotides: 8. The CDR3 sequence is 15 residues long. CDR1 and CDR2 (germline): SGHAT, FQNNGV. CDR3 nucleotide sequence: TGTGCCAGCAGCCCATGGGACAGATGGAATGAAAAACTGTTTTTT. This codes for CASSPWDRWNEKLFF.

The J gene is TRBJ2-1, the V gene TRBV4-3, with D possibly being TRBD2 (6 bases). CDR1 LGHNA and CDR2 YSLEER come from the germline V gene. V lost 3 bases and J 0 bases, leaving 15 bases between the germline ends. This CDR3 region has 17 residues. The CDR3 reads CASSQVWRGSSYNEQFF. In DNA form, the CDR3 reads TGCGCCAGCAGCCAGGTCTGGCGGGGAAGCTCCTACAATGAGCAGTTCTTC.

V is TRBV27 and J is TRBJ1-1; 7 bases line up with TRBD1. The CDR3 extends over 14 amino acids. Germline V CDR1 and CDR2: MNHEY, SMNVEV (reference sequence). V was pared by 7 bases and J by 4 bases, with 9 bases of the junction left unmatched. The CDR3 DNA follows: TGTGCCAGCACCCCGAAGACAGGGACCACTGAAGCTTTCTTT. It translates to CASTPKTGTTEAFF.

The V gene is TRBV5-1, the J gene TRBJ2-5; TRBD1 matches at 8 bases. The DNA matches TRBJ2-7 better at its end, which makes the J call doubtful. Germline-derived CDR1 and CDR2 are SGHRS and YFSETQ. This CDR3 is 14 amino acids long. This chain's CDR3 is CASSEDRGFYEQYF. Written as DNA, the CDR3 is TGCGCCAGCAGCGAAGACAGGGGTTTCTACGAGCAGTACTTC.

The chain recombines TRBV7-2 with TRBJ1-5, with D possibly matching TRBD1 (5 bases). V was shortened by 9 bases and J by 7 bases, with 16 bases between the two germline ends. Germline V gene lookup returns CDR1 SGHTA and CDR2 FQGNSA. The CDR3 contains 13 residues. The CDR3 sequence is CASSSGGHQPQHF. CDR3 bases: TGTGCCAGTTCCTCGGGGGGTCACCAGCCCCAGCATTTT.

The chain joins TRBV6-6 to TRBJ2-7, with D tentatively TRBD2 (7 bases). Germline CDR1 reads MNHNY; CDR2 reads SVGAGI (reference sequence). With 7 bases removed from V and 3 bases from J, the gap between germline ends came to 13 bases. The CDR3 runs 13 residues. The CDR3 DNA sequence: TGTGCCAGCACGAGGGGGGGACACTACGAGCAGTACTTC. Translating it yields CASTRGGHYEQYF.

The chain joins TRBV29-1 to TRBJ2-3, with 9 bases matching TRBD1. The CDR3 is 19 amino acids. V lost 3 bases and J lost 3; bases outside the gene matches: 19. Germline V gene sequence: CDR1 SQVTM, CDR2 ANQGSEA. CDR3 residues: CSVEEGQGGWLAETDTQYF. The CDR3 bases are TGCAGCGTTGAGGAGGGACAGGGTGGTTGGTTAGCGGAAACAGATACGCAGTATTTT.

J is TRBJ2-7 and V is TRBV5-1; D is possibly TRBD1 (6 bases). In germline, CDR1 is SGHRS, CDR2 YFSETQ. This CDR3 region has 15 residues. V was pared by 3 bases and J by 6 bases, with 19 bases between. The CDR3 reads CASSSPGARVCEQYF. The CDR3 DNA sequence: TGCGCCAGCAGCTCCCCAGGGGCTCGCGTCTGCGAGCAGTACTTC. Based on the CDR3 plus reference TRBV5-1 and TRBJ2-7, the full variable domain is KAGVTQTPRYLIKTRGQQVTLSCSPISGHRSVSWYQQTPGQGLQFLFEYFSETQRNKGNFPGRFSGRQFSNSRSEMNVSTLELGDSALYLCASSSPGARVCEQYFGPGTRLTVT.

This clone was detected only a few times. J is TRBJ2-5 and V is TRBV25-1; 12 bases are shared with TRBD1. Per the germline V gene, CDR1 is MGHDK and CDR2 is SYGVNS. The trim removed 5 bases at V and 3 bases at J, leaving 10 bases unmatched. The CDR3 loop spans 17 amino acids. CDR3 protein: CASSHRDRGLPKETQYF. In DNA form, the CDR3 reads TGTGCCAGCAGTCATCGGGACAGGGGGCTGCCAAAAGAGACCCAGTACTTC.

The chain links TRBV14 to TRBJ2-7, with TRBD2 matching over 7 bases. V lost 3 bases and J lost 6; bases outside the gene matches: 5. The CDR3 spans 13 residues. Germline values: CDR1 SGHDN, CDR2 FVKESK. The CDR3 sequence is CASSQGGRPEQYF. In DNA, the CDR3 is TGTGCCAGCAGCCAGGGCGGGAGACCCGAGCAGTACTTC.

The chain employs TRBV29-1 and TRBJ2-7, with TRBD2 matching 9 bases. This CDR3 has 14 amino acids. Losses at the gene ends were 1 base for V and 2 bases for J; bases not matched to a gene: 3. Per germline, CDR1 SQVTM and CDR2 ANQGSEA. The CDR3 DNA follows: TGCAGCGTTGAAGGCGGCGGGAGGGCCTACGAGCAGTACTTC. As protein: CSVEGGGRAYEQYF.

J is TRBJ2-1 and V is TRBV5-1; 10 bases map to TRBD2. V was pared by 1 base and J by 14 bases, with 18 bases of the junction left unmatched. Germline loops: CDR1 SGHRS, CDR2 YFSETQ. The CDR3 length is 17 residues. The CDR3 DNA is TGCGCCAGCAGCTTGATCGTTTGTGGACTAGCGGTCAGGAGAAAGTTCTTC. Translation gives CASSLIVCGLAVRRKFF.

This sequence joins TRBV9 and TRBJ2-3, with TRBD1 identical over 8 bases. CDR1 is SGDLS, CDR2 YYNGEE, per germline. The ends lost 4 bases at V and 4 bases at J; junction bases unmatched: 17. This CDR3 has 18 amino acids. CDR3 nucleotide sequence: TGTGCCAGCAGCCTTACCGGCGGACAGGGTGGGGGCGCAGATACGCAGTATTTT. It is translated as CASSLTGGQGGGADTQYF.

The chain employs TRBV27 and TRBJ2-5, with D perhaps matching TRBD1 (6 bases). The CDR3 is made up of 14 amino acids. Germline V gives CDR1 MNHEY, CDR2 SMNVEV (reference sequence). Trimming left V 2 bases short and J 5 bases short, with 12 bases between. The CDR3 region has the DNA TGTGCCAGCAGTTTACAGGGGTCGGGGGAGACCCAGTACTTC. Amino acid sequence: CASSLQGSGETQYF.

This sequence joins TRBV11-2 and TRBJ1-2; no reliable D call. Germline lookup yields CDR1 SGHAT and CDR2 FQNNGV. The CDR3 runs 14 residues. Trimming removed 5 bases from V and 12 bases from J, with 22 bases in between. This CDR3 is CASSDRAGSRPHTF. The CDR3 DNA follows: TGTGCCAGCAGCGATAGGGCGGGAAGCCGGCCCCACACCTTC.

This clone was recorded a few times. The chain carries TRBV5-1 and TRBJ1-2; 9 bases fit TRBD1. CDR1 and CDR2 from the germline V gene are SGHRS and YFSETQ. V was clipped by 0 bases and J by 2 bases; unmatched bases: 11. There are 18 residues in the CDR3. The CDR3 sequence: CASSLGGQGTDLNYGYTF. CDR3 in DNA: TGCGCCAGCAGCTTGGGGGGACAGGGCACCGACTTAAACTATGGCTACACCTTC. The whole variable domain, filled in from reference TRBV5-1 and TRBJ1-2, reads KAGVTQTPRYLIKTRGQQVTLSCSPISGHRSVSWYQQTPGQGLQFLFEYFSETQRNKGNFPGRFSGRQFSNSRSEMNVSTLELGDSALYLCASSLGGQGTDLNYGYTFGSGTRLTVV.

The chain uses TRBV6-6 and TRBJ1-2, with 10 bases matching TRBD1. The V gene end was trimmed by 3 bases and the J gene end by 5 bases; junction bases not matched to a gene: 6. This CDR3 has 15 residues. From germline, CDR1 is MNHNY and CDR2 SVGAGI (reference sequence). The DNA of the CDR3 is TGTGCCAGCAGTTATGGGGACAGGGGACCATATGGCTACACCTTC. This codes for CASSYGDRGPYGYTF.

The chain combines TRBV5-1 with TRBJ2-1; D is undetermined. From germline, CDR1 is SGHRS and CDR2 YFSETQ. Trimming cost V 2 bases and J 0 bases, with 12 bases left between them. The CDR3 loop spans 16 amino acids. The CDR3 here is CASSFSGVLSYNEQFF. Written as DNA, the CDR3 is TGCGCCAGCAGCTTTTCCGGAGTCCTCTCCTACAATGAGCAGTTCTTC.

The chain uses TRBV5-4 and TRBJ2-3; the match to TRBD1 covers 8 bases. CDR1 and CDR2 (germline): SGHNT, YYREEE (reference sequence). CDR3 size: 17 residues. Trimming at V came to 0 bases and at J to 3 bases, leaving 9 bases not matched to a gene. CDR3 loop: CASSLESRGQGTDTQYF. For the CDR3, the DNA is TGTGCCAGCAGCTTGGAGTCCAGGGGGCAGGGGACAGATACGCAGTATTTT. The whole variable domain, filled in from reference TRBV5-4 and TRBJ2-3, reads ETGVTQSPTHLIKTRGQQVTLRCSSQSGHNTVSWYQQALGQGPQFIFQYYREEENGRGNFPPRFSGLQFPNYSSELNVNALELDDSALYLCASSLESRGQGTDTQYFGPGTRLTVL.

This clone came up once. This chain links TRBV6-5 with TRBJ1-5; D possibly corresponds to TRBD1 (5 bases). This CDR3 comprises 15 residues. In germline, CDR1 is MNHEY, CDR2 SVGAGI. V was pared by 5 bases and J by 0 bases, with 11 bases between. The CDR3 DNA reads TGTGCCAGCAGTAAAGGGGAGGATAGCAATCAGCCCCAGCATTTT. It encodes CASSKGEDSNQPQHF.

The V and J genes are TRBV12-5 and TRBJ2-7, with 9 nucleotides matching TRBD1. CDR3 length: 17 amino acids. Looked up from germline, CDR1 is LGHNT and CDR2 is FRNRAP. Trimming removed 0 bases from V and 2 bases from J; junction bases left unmatched: 8. The chain's CDR3 is CASGLVLRGQGTYEQYF. The CDR3 bases are TGTGCTAGTGGTTTGGTACTTAGGGGACAGGGTACCTACGAGCAGTACTTC.